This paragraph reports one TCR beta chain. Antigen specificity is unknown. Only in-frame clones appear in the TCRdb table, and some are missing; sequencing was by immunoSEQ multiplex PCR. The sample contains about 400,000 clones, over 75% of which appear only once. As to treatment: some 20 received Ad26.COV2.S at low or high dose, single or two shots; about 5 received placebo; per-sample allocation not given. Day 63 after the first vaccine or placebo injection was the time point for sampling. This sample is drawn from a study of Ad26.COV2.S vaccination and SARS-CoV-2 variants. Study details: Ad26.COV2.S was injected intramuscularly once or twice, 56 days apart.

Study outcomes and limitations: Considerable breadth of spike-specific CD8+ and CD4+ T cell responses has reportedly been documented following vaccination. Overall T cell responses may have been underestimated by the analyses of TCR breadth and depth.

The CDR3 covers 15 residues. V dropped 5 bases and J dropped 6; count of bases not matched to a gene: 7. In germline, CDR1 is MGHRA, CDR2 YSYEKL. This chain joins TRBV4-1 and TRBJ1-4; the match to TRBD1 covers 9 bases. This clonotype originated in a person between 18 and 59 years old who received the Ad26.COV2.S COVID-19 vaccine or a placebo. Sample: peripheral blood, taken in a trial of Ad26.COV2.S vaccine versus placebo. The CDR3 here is CASSVSWTGDEKLFF. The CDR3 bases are TGCGCCAGCAGCGTGTCTTGGACAGGGGATGAAAAACTGTTTTTT.